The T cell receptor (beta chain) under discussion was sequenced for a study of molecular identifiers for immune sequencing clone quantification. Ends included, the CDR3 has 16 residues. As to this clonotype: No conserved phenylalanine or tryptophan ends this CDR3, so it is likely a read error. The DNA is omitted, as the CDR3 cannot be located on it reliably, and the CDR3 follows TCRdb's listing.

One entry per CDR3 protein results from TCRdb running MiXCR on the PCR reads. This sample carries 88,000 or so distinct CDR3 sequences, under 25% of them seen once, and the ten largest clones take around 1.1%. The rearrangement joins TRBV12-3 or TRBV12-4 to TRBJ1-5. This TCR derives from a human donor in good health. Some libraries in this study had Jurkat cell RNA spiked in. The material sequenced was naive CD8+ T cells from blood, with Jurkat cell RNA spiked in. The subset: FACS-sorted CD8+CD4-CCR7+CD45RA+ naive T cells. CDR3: CASSLAPRGSDQPQHL.